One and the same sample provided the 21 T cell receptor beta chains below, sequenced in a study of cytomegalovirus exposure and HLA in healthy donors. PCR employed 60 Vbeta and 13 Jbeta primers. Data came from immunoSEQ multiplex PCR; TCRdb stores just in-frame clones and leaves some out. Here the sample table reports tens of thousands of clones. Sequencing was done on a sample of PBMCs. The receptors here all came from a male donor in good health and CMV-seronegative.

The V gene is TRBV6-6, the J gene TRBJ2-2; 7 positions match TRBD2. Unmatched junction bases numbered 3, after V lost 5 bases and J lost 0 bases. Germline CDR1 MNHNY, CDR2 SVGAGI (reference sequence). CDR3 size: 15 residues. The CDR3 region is CASSGGGANTGELFF. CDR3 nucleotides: TGTGCCAGCAGTGGGGGAGGGGCGAACACCGGGGAGCTGTTTTTT.

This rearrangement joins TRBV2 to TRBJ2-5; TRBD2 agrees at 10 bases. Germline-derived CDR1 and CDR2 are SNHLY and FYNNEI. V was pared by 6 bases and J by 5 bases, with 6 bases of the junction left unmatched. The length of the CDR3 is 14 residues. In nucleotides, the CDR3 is TGTGCCAGCAGGGCTAGCGGGGGATGGGAGACCCAGTACTTC. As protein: CASRASGGWETQYF.

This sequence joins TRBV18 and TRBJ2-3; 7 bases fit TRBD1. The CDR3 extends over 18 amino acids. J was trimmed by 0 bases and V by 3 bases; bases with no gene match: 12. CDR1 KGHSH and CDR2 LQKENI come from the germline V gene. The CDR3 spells CASSPPMTRQGSTDTQYF. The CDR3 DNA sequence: TGTGCCAGCTCACCCCCAATGACGCGACAGGGAAGCACAGATACGCAGTATTTT.

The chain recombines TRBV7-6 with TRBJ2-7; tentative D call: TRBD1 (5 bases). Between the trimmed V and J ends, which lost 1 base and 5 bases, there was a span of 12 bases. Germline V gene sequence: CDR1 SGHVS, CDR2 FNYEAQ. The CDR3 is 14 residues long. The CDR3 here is CASSLVRGGHEQYF. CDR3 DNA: TGTGCCAGCAGCTTAGTAAGGGGCGGCCACGAGCAGTACTTC.

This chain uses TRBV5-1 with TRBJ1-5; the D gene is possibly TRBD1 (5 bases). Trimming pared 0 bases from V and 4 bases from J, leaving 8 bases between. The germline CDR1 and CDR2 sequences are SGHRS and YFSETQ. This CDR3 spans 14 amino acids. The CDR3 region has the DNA TGCGCCAGCAGCTTGGACAGGCTTAATCAGCCCCAGCATTTT. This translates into CASSLDRLNQPQHF. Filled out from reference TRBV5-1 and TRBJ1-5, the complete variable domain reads KAGVTQTPRYLIKTRGQQVTLSCSPISGHRSVSWYQQTPGQGLQFLFEYFSETQRNKGNFPGRFSGRQFSNSRSEMNVSTLELGDSALYLCASSLDRLNQPQHFGDGTRLSIL.

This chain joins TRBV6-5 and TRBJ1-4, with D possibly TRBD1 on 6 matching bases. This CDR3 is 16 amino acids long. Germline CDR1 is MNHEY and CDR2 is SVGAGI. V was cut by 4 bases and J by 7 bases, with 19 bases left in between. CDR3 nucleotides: TGTGCCAGCAGTTCCGCATTCAGGGGATACGGTGAAAAACTGTTTTTT. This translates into CASSSAFRGYGEKLFF.

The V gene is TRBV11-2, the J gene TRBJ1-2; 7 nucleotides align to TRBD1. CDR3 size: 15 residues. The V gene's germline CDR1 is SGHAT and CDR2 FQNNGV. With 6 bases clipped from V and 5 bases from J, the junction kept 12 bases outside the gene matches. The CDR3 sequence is CASRSTQQGWYGYTF. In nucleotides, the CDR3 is TGTGCCAGCAGAAGCACTCAACAGGGGTGGTATGGCTACACCTTC.

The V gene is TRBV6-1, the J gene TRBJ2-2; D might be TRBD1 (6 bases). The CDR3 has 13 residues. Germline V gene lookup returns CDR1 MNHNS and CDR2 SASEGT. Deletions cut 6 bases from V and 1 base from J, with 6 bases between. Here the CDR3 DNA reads TGTGCCAGCAGACAGGGGAACACCGGGGAGCTGTTTTTT. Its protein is CASRQGNTGELFF.

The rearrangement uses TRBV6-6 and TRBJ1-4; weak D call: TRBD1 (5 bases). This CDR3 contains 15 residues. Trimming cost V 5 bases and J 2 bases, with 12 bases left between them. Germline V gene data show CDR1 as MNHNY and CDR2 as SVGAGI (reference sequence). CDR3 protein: CASSPADSTNEKLFF. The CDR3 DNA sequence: TGTGCCAGCAGTCCCGCAGACAGTACTAATGAAAAACTGTTTTTT.

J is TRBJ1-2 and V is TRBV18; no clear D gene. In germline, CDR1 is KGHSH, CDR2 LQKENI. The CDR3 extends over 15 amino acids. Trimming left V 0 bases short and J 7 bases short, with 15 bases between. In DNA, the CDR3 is TGTGCCAGCTCACCACCTCCGGAGGGAGCTCCTGGCTACACCTTC. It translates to CASSPPPEGAPGYTF.

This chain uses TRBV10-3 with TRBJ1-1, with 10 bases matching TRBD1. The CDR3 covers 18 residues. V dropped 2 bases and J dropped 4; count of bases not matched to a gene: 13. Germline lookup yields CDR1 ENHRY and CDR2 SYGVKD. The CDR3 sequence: CAISERVTGTGVPTEAFF. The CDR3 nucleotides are TGTGCCATCAGTGAGCGGGTCACCGGGACAGGGGTCCCCACTGAAGCTTTCTTT.

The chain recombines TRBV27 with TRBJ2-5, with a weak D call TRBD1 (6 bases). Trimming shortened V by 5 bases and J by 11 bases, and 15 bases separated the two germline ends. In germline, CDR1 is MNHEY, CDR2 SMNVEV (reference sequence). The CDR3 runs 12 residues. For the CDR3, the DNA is TGTGCCAGCAGTACTGGGGGCTATGAGCAGTACTTC. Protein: CASSTGGYEQYF.

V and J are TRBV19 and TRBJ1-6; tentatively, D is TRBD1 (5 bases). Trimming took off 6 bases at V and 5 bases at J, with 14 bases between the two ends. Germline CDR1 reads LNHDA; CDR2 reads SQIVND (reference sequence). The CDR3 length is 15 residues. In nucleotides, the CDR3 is TGTGCCAGTAGCACACGGACACCCCATAATTCACCCCTCCACTTT. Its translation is CASSTRTPHNSPLHF.

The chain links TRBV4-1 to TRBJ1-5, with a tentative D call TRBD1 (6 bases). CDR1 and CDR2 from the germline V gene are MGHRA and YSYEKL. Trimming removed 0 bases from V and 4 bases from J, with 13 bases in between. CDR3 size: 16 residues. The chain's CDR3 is CASSQERGGSNQPQHF. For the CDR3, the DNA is TGCGCCAGCAGCCAAGAAAGGGGGGGAAGTAATCAGCCCCAGCATTTT.

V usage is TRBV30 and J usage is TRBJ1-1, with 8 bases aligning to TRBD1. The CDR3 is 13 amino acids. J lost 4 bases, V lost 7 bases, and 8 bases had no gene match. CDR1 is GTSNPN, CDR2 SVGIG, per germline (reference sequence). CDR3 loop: CAYGQGRVTEAFF. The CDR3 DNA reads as TGTGCCTACGGACAGGGACGAGTCACTGAAGCTTTCTTT.

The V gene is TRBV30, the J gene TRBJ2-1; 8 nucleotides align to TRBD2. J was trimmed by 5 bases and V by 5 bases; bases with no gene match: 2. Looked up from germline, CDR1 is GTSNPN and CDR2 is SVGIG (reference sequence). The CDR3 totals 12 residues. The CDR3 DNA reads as TGTGCCTGGCGGGGGGGCCACAATGAGCAGTTCTTC. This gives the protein CAWRGGHNEQFF.

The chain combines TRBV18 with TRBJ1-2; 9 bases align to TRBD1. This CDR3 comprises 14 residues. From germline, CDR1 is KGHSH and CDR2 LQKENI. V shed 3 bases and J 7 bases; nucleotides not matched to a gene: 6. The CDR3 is CASSPDRGIFGYTF. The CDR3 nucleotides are TGTGCCAGCTCACCGGACAGGGGAATTTTTGGCTACACCTTC.

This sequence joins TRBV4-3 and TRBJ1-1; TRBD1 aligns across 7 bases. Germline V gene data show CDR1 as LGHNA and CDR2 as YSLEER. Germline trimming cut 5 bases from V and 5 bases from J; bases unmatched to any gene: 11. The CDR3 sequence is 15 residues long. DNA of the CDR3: TGCGCCAGCAGCTACAAAGCCAGGGGGGCGACTGAAGCTTTCTTT. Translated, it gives CASSYKARGATEAFF.

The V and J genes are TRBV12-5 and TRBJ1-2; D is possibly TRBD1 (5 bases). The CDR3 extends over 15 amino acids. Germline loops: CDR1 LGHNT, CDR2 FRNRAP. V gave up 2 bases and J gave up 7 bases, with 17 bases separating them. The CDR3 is CASGLTNPTEVGYTF. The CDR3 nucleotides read TGTGCTAGTGGTTTGACGAATCCGACAGAGGTTGGCTACACCTTC.

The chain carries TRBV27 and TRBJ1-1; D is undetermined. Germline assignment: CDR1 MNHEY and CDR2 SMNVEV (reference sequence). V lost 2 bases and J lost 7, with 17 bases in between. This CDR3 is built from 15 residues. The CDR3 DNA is TGTGCCAGCAGTTTAAGCCCCGGGTCCGCGGGTGAAGCTTTCTTT. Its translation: CASSLSPGSAGEAFF.

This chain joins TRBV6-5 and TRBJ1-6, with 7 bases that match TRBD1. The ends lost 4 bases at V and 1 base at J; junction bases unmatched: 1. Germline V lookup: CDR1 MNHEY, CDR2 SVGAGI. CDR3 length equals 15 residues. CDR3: CASSSDRSYNSPLHF. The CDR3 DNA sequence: TGTGCCAGCAGTTCGGACAGGTCCTATAATTCACCCCTCCACTTT.